This is a list of T cell receptor beta chains from one sample in a study of cytomegalovirus exposure and HLA in healthy donors. Sequenced by immunoSEQ multiplex PCR; TCRdb stores in-frame clones only, minus some. The repertoire includes some 110,000 clones, around three quarters of them detected once, and 2.5% to 3.5% sits in the top ten. The material sequenced was PBMCs. The source of these receptors is a woman aged 18-30 years in good health and CMV-seropositive. CDR3s include the opening cysteine and the closing phenylalanine or tryptophan. The order of the fields is CDR3 DNA, CDR3 protein, J gene, V gene, D gene. The D gene is left open where the match is weak.

DNA: TGTGCCAGCAGCCCCCGGACAGCCATGAACACTGAAGCTTTCTTT; CDR3: CASSPRTAMNTEAFF; J: TRBJ1-1; V: TRBV9; D: NA
DNA: TGTGCCAGCAGTTCGCGACAGGGGGTGAATCAGCCCCAGCATTTT; CDR3: CASSSRQGVNQPQHF; J: TRBJ1-5; V: TRBV27; D: TRBD1
DNA: TGTGCCAGCAGCGTAGGTCGGTGGGAGGATGACGAGCAGTACTTC; CDR3: CASSVGRWEDDEQYF; J: TRBJ2-7; V: TRBV9; D: NA
DNA: TGTGCCAGCAGCTCCCTGACAGAAAACTATGGCTACACCTTC; CDR3: CASSSLTENYGYTF; J: TRBJ1-2; V: TRBV5-4; D: NA
DNA: TGTGCCAGCAGTGACAGGGGGCGCAGCACTGAAGCTTTCTTT; CDR3: CASSDRGRSTEAFF; J: TRBJ1-1; V: TRBV28; D: TRBD1
DNA: TGTGCCAGCAGCACCGGACAGGGTGGCTACACCTTC; CDR3: CASSTGQGGYTF; J: TRBJ1-2; V: TRBV7-2; D: TRBD1
DNA: TGTGCCAGCAGGAGCGGGACAGGGGGAGGATACACTGAAGCTTTCTTT; CDR3: CASRSGTGGGYTEAFF; J: TRBJ1-1; V: TRBV2; D: TRBD1
DNA: TGTGCCAGCAGAGAGGACAGGGGAAATGGCTACACCTTC; CDR3: CASREDRGNGYTF; J: TRBJ1-2; V: TRBV6-4; D: TRBD1
DNA: TGTGCCAGCAGCCCCGGACAGGGCTACGAGCAGTACTTC; CDR3: CASSPGQGYEQYF; J: TRBJ2-7; V: TRBV13; D: TRBD1
DNA: TGTGCCAGCAGCTTAGTGGCTGAAGCTAACTATGGCTACACCTTC; CDR3: CASSLVAEANYGYTF; J: TRBJ1-2; V: TRBV7-9; D: NA